This T cell receptor (beta chain) was recorded in a study of OX40 agonist ivuxolimab in advanced cancers. Study summary: The dose-escalation cohort was approximately 84% male, with a mean age of about 60 years, ranging roughly 23 to 85.

J gave up 4 bases and V 4 bases, and 10 bases lay outside the gene matches. This CDR3 has 16 amino acids. From germline, CDR1 is LNHDA and CDR2 SQIVND (reference sequence). Peripheral blood came from all dose cohorts at three timepoints. Using immunoSEQ multiplex PCR, the repertoire was profiled, and TCRdb retains in-frame clones only, with some absent. The table shows about 88,000 clones, with about 83% occurring only once. The clonotype was recovered from an adult with an advanced solid tumor such as melanoma, head and neck, liver or kidney cancer. The sequencing used CD4+ or CD8+ T cells sorted from blood, collected in a trial of the OX40 agonist ivuxolimab. The chain uses TRBV19 and TRBJ1-2; 9 nucleotides agree with TRBD1. CDR3 in DNA: TGTGCCAGTAGTACCTCCGGGACAGGGAGGGCCTATGGCTACACCTTC. Amino acid sequence: CASSTSGTGRAYGYTF.